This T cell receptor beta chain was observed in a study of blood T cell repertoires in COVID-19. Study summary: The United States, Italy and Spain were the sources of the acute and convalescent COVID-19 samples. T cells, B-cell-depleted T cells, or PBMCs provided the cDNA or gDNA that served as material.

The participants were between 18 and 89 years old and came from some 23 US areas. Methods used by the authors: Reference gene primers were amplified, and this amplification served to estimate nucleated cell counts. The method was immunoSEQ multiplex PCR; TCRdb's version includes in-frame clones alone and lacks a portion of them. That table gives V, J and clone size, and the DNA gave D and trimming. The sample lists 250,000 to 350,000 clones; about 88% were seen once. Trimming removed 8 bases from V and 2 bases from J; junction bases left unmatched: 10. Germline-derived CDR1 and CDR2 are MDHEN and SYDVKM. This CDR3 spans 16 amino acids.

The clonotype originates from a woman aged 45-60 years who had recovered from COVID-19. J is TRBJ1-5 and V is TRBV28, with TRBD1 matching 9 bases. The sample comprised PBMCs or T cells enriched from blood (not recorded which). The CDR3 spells CASGTGIVYGNQPQHF. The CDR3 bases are TGTGCCAGCGGGACAGGGATTGTATATGGCAATCAGCCCCAGCATTTT.